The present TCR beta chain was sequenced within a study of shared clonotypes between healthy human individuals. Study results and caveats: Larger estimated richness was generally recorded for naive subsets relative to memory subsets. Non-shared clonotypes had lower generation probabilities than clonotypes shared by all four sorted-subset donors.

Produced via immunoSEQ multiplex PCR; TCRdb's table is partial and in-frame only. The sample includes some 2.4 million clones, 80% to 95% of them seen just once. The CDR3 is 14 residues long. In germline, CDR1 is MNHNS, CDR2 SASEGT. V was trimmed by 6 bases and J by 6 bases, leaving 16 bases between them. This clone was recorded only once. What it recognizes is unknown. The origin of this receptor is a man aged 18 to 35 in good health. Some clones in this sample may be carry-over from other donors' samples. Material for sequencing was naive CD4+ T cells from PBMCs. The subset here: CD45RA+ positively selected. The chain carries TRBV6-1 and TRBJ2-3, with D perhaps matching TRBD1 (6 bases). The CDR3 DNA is TGTGCCAGCAGAAGAAACAGGGACCCCGATACGCAGTATTTT. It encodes CASRRNRDPDTQYF.